Listed below are T cell receptor beta chains from one sample, sequenced in a study of sequential checkpoint blockade in melanoma. TCRdb's table, derived via immunoSEQ multiplex PCR, lists solely in-frame clones and lacks some. The sample yields 9,500 to 12,000 clones, 56% seen once. This specimen consisted of CD8+ T cells sorted from blood (inferred from file names), obtained from a patient given nivolumab and ipilimumab in sequence. Receptor source: a human donor with melanoma. Both conserved end residues are part of each CDR3. D genes are given only for firm matches. Where a row states a size, it is once, few, many or the class of an expanded clone; other rows omit it.

j_gene | abundance | d_gene | v_gene | CDR3aa | CDR3nt
TRBJ2-1 | - | - | TRBV6-4 | CASSDSVGASYNEQFF | TGTGCCAGCAGTGACTCGGTAGGGGCCTCCTACAATGAGCAGTTCTTC
TRBJ2-3 | - | TRBD2 | TRBV9 | CASSVDPSGNTDTQYF | TGTGCCAGCAGCGTAGATCCTAGCGGGAACACAGATACGCAGTATTTT
TRBJ1-1 | - | - | TRBV5-1 | CASSLDFPVMNTEAFF | TGCGCCAGCAGCTTGGATTTCCCGGTAATGAACACTGAAGCTTTCTTT
TRBJ2-1 | - | TRBD1 | TRBV10-3 | CAIRGSTGEYYNEQFF | TGTGCCATCAGGGGGTCGACAGGGGAGTACTACAATGAGCAGTTCTTC
TRBJ2-3 | few | TRBD2 | TRBV9 | CASSVKPYTPSGSSTDTQYF | TGTGCCAGCAGCGTCAAACCGTATACCCCTAGCGGGAGTAGCACAGATACGCAGTATTTT
TRBJ2-2 | - | TRBD1 | TRBV11-3 | CASSKGQEFTGELFF | TGTGCCAGCAGCAAGGGACAGGAGTTCACCGGGGAGCTGTTTTTT
TRBJ2-5 | few | TRBD1 | TRBV14 | CASSLLGGGGETQYF | TGTGCCAGCAGCCTCCTAGGGGGCGGCGGGGAGACCCAGTACTTC
TRBJ2-5 | - | - | TRBV14 | CASSLTEKEQYF | TGTGCCAGCAGCCTAACGGAGAAAGAGCAGTACTTC
TRBJ2-1 | - | TRBD2 | TRBV28 | CASSFGGLAFNEQFF | TGTGCCAGCAGTTTCGGCGGACTAGCCTTCAATGAGCAGTTCTTC
TRBJ2-1 | - | - | TRBV27 | CASSLYTGLDNEQFF | TGTGCCAGCAGTTTATATACGGGGTTGGACAATGAGCAGTTCTTC
TRBJ2-3 | many | TRBD2 | TRBV5-4 | CASSLYPSWLAVTDTQYF | TGTGCCAGCAGCCTTTACCCGTCCTGGCTAGCGGTCACAGATACGCAGTATTTT
TRBJ1-6 | - | TRBD1 | TRBV7-9 | CASSRQGAEGGSPLHF | TGTGCCAGCAGCCGACAGGGGGCGGAAGGTGGTTCACCCCTCCACTTT
TRBJ2-7 | - | - | TRBV2 | CASSTGPGRYEQYF | TGTGCCAGCAGTACAGGACCCGGACGCTACGAGCAGTACTTC
TRBJ2-1 | - | TRBD2 | TRBV28 | CASSLYQRERDEQFF | TGTGCCAGCAGTTTATATCAGCGGGAGAGGGATGAGCAGTTCTTC
TRBJ2-1 | - | TRBD2 | TRBV4-3 | CASSQDAGTSANEQFF | TGCGCCAGCAGCCAAGACGCCGGGACTAGTGCAAATGAGCAGTTCTTC
TRBJ1-3 | few | - | TRBV5-5 | CASSLDWTPRTGNTIYF | TGTGCCAGCAGCTTAGATTGGACACCGAGGACTGGAAACACCATATATTTT
TRBJ1-1 | - | - | TRBV6-6 | CASSYLGGSTEAFF | TGTGCCAGCAGTTACTTGGGGGGGAGCACTGAAGCTTTCTTT
TRBJ2-3 | - | - | TRBV6-1 | CATETLATSTDTQYF | TGTGCCACCGAAACCCTAGCTACTAGCACAGATACGCAGTATTTT
TRBJ2-1 | - | TRBD2 | TRBV4-1 | CASSLDILAGGPKGAYNEQFF | TGCGCCAGCAGCCTCGACATACTAGCGGGAGGGCCGAAGGGTGCCTACAATGAGCAGTTCTTC
TRBJ1-1 | - | - | TRBV19 | CASSTGLQNTEAFF | TGTGCCAGTAGTACCGGACTTCAGAACACTGAAGCTTTCTTT
TRBJ2-7 | - | TRBD1 | TRBV7-7 | CASSRDRRDEQYF | TGTGCTAGCAGCCGGGACAGGCGAGACGAGCAGTACTTC
TRBJ2-7 | few | TRBD1 | TRBV9 | CASSVGLGGKQYF | TGTGCCAGCAGCGTAGGTTTAGGGGGCAAGCAGTACTTC
TRBJ2-7 | - | - | TRBV27 | CASSYGSYYEQYF | TGTGCCAGCAGTTACGGGTCATACTACGAGCAGTACTTC
TRBJ1-2 | medium-sized | TRBD1 | TRBV27 | CASSFLDRGIYGYTF | TGTGCCAGCAGTTTTTTGGACAGGGGGATCTATGGCTACACCTTC
TRBJ2-2 | - | TRBD2 | TRBV9 | CASSLSGSVPGELFF | TGTGCCAGCAGCCTTAGCGGGAGTGTCCCCGGGGAGCTGTTTTTT
TRBJ1-2 | once | - | TRBV2 | CASSHMDSNYGYTF | TGTGCCAGCAGTCATATGGACAGTAACTATGGCTACACCTTC
TRBJ2-1 | - | - | TRBV15 | CAASSTSGSSYNEQFF | TGTGCCGCCAGCAGCACTAGTGGGAGCTCCTACAATGAGCAGTTCTTC
TRBJ2-7 | - | - | TRBV7-9 | CASSPQTGDRSYEQYF | TGTGCCAGCAGCCCTCAGACGGGGGACAGATCCTACGAGCAGTACTTC
TRBJ2-7 | - | - | TRBV9 | CASSVDRAGNEQYF | TGTGCCAGCAGCGTAGACCGGGCAGGGAACGAGCAGTACTTC
TRBJ2-1 | - | TRBD1 | TRBV6-5 | CASRRLGGLNEQFF | TGTGCCAGCAGGAGGCTAGGGGGCCTCAATGAGCAGTTCTTC
TRBJ2-3 | once | TRBD2 | TRBV29-1 | CSVVSGREYTDTQYF | TGCAGCGTTGTGAGCGGGAGGGAATACACAGATACGCAGTATTTT
TRBJ2-7 | few | TRBD1 | TRBV27 | CASSHRDSRYEQYF | TGTGCCAGCAGTCATAGGGACAGTCGGTACGAGCAGTACTTC
TRBJ1-3 | few | - | TRBV4-3 | CASSQDRVGNSGNTIYF | TGCGCCAGCAGCCAAGATCGGGTCGGCAACTCTGGAAACACCATATATTTT
TRBJ2-1 | - | - | TRBV11-3 | CASSLGGSLGEQFF | TGTGCCAGCAGCTTAGGCGGTAGCTTGGGTGAGCAGTTCTTC
TRBJ2-7 | medium-sized | TRBD2 | TRBV7-8 | CASSSWEGTYEQYF | TGTGCCAGCAGTTCCTGGGAGGGGACCTACGAGCAGTACTTC
TRBJ1-4 | few | - | TRBV7-9 | CASSSEGGEDEKLFF | TGTGCCAGCAGCTCCGAAGGGGGAGAGGATGAAAAACTGTTTTTT
TRBJ1-4 | - | - | TRBV14 | CASSLDGTNEKLFF | TGTGCCAGCAGTCTAGATGGGACTAATGAAAAACTGTTTTTT
TRBJ2-2 | - | TRBD2 | TRBV5-4 | CASTETSGTNTGELFF | TGTGCCAGCACCGAAACTAGCGGGACGAACACCGGGGAGCTGTTTTTT
TRBJ2-6 | - | - | TRBV23-1 | CASLTGSGANVLTF | TGCGCCAGCCTTACAGGGTCTGGGGCCAACGTCCTGACTTTC
TRBJ1-4 | - | - | TRBV27 | CASSLGGGNEKLFF | TGTGCCAGCAGTTTAGGGGGGGGGAATGAAAAACTGTTTTTT
TRBJ2-1 | - | TRBD2 | TRBV7-9 | CASSPLAGGLGEQFF | TGTGCCAGCAGCCCCCTAGCGGGAGGGCTTGGAGAGCAGTTCTTC
TRBJ1-5 | once | - | TRBV5-6 | CASSLGGGSNQPQHF | TGTGCCAGCAGCTTGGGAGGGGGTAGCAATCAGCCCCAGCATTTT
TRBJ2-1 | - | TRBD2 | TRBV4-3 | CASSPGTSGIGNEQFF | TGCGCCAGCAGCCCGGGGACTAGCGGTATAGGCAATGAGCAGTTCTTC
TRBJ2-7 | - | TRBD1 | TRBV4-1 | CASSQGQGVPYEQYF | TGTGCCAGCAGCCAAGGACAGGGGGTCCCCTACGAGCAGTACTTC
TRBJ2-7 | - | TRBD1 | TRBV6-1 | CASSAMTGVSEQYF | TGTGCCAGCAGCGCCATGACAGGGGTGAGCGAGCAGTACTTC
TRBJ2-1 | - | TRBD2 | TRBV28 | CASRGTSAYNEQFF | TGTGCCAGCAGAGGGACTAGCGCCTACAATGAGCAGTTCTTC
TRBJ2-7 | - | TRBD2 | TRBV5-4 | CASSLARGGRNYEQYF | TGTGCCAGCAGCTTGGCCCGGGGCGGGAGAAACTACGAGCAGTACTTC
TRBJ1-1 | - | - | TRBV25-1 | CASSESGWDTEAFF | TGTGCCAGCAGTGAATCAGGATGGGACACTGAAGCTTTCTTT
TRBJ2-1 | - | - | TRBV19 | CASSLTRTAEQFF | TGTGCCAGTAGTTTGACTAGAACTGCTGAGCAGTTCTTC
TRBJ2-7 | - | TRBD1 | TRBV5-1 | CASSTGTENEQYF | TGCGCCAGCAGCACAGGGACAGAAAACGAGCAGTACTTC
TRBJ2-4 | - | TRBD1 | TRBV28 | CASSLRYRGVDKNIQYF | TGTGCCAGCAGTTTACGGTACAGGGGGGTGGACAAAAACATTCAGTACTTC
TRBJ2-1 | - | - | TRBV30 | CAWSPGLGGNEQFF | TGTGCCTGGAGCCCGGGACTTGGGGGCAATGAGCAGTTCTTC
TRBJ2-1 | - | TRBD1 | TRBV6-6 | CASSTTGTGSMQFF | TGTGCCAGCAGCACCACCGGGACAGGTAGCATGCAGTTCTTC
TRBJ2-1 | - | TRBD1 | TRBV2 | CASSSSRGLNLNEQFF | TGTGCCAGCAGTTCTTCCAGGGGGTTGAATCTCAATGAGCAGTTCTTC
TRBJ2-1 | - | TRBD2 | TRBV2 | CASTSGSFNEQFF | TGTGCCAGCACTAGCGGGAGTTTCAATGAGCAGTTCTTC
TRBJ2-3 | - | - | TRBV6-5 | CASSFPTETSTDTQYF | TGTGCCAGCAGTTTTCCAACTGAAACGTCCACAGATACGCAGTATTTT
TRBJ1-4 | once | TRBD1 | TRBV2 | CASSQGGPQGEKLFF | TGTGCCAGCAGTCAAGGGGGGCCACAGGGGGAAAAACTGTTTTTT